A selection of T cell receptor beta chains follows, all from one sample in a study of T cell responses to AZD1222 COVID-19 vaccine. TCRdb keeps only in-frame clones here, not all; method: immunoSEQ multiplex PCR. The table has 110,000 or so clones, over 80% seen once; the top ten hold 5%. This sample comprised peripheral blood, obtained on day 0 of AZD1222 vaccination. The receptors derive from an adult in good health. Each CDR3 is given with its conserved first and last residue. Each record gives: J gene, D gene, V gene, clone size, CDR3 protein, CDR3 DNA. D genes are given only for firm matches. Some rows mark clone size as missing; the rest say once, few, many or name a class of expanded clone.

j_call: TRBJ1-2; d_call: -; v_call: TRBV23-1; clone_size: -; cdr3_aa: CASNVCGYTF; cdr3_nt: TGCGCCAGCAACGTCTGTGGCTACACCTTC
j_call: TRBJ2-5; d_call: -; v_call: TRBV7-3; clone_size: -; cdr3_aa: CASSLSGREGGTQYF; cdr3_nt: TGTGCCAGCAGCTTAAGCGGCAGGGAAGGTGGGACCCAGTACTTC
j_call: TRBJ1-1; d_call: -; v_call: TRBV29-1; clone_size: -; cdr3_aa: CSGTGTENTEAFF; cdr3_nt: TGCAGCGGCACCGGGACCGAAAACACTGAAGCTTTCTTT
j_call: TRBJ2-1; d_call: TRBD2; v_call: TRBV6-6; clone_size: -; cdr3_aa: CASSDVAGYNEQFF; cdr3_nt: TGTGCCAGCAGTGACGTAGCGGGCTACAATGAGCAGTTCTTC
j_call: TRBJ1-1; d_call: -; v_call: TRBV25-1; clone_size: -; cdr3_aa: CASSSRAGPMNTEAFF; cdr3_nt: TGTGCCAGCAGTTCGCGTGCCGGGCCCATGAACACTGAAGCTTTCTTT
j_call: TRBJ1-2; d_call: -; v_call: TRBV7-3; clone_size: -; cdr3_aa: CASSLDGSYGYTF; cdr3_nt: TGTGCCAGCAGCTTAGACGGTTCCTATGGCTACACCTTC
j_call: TRBJ2-5; d_call: -; v_call: TRBV6-5; clone_size: -; cdr3_aa: CASRIQVGGGETQYF; cdr3_nt: TGTGCCAGCAGAATCCAAGTGGGAGGGGGGGAGACCCAGTACTTC
j_call: TRBJ2-1; d_call: -; v_call: TRBV6-5; clone_size: -; cdr3_aa: CASVRNNEQFF; cdr3_nt: TGTGCCAGCGTACGGAACAATGAGCAGTTCTTC
j_call: TRBJ1-2; d_call: TRBD1; v_call: TRBV6-5; clone_size: -; cdr3_aa: CASRTGAVDGYTF; cdr3_nt: TGTGCCAGCAGGACAGGGGCTGTAGATGGCTACACCTTC
j_call: TRBJ2-4; d_call: -; v_call: TRBV11-2; clone_size: once; cdr3_aa: CASRTLRGTKNIQYF; cdr3_nt: TGTGCCAGCAGGACCTTGAGGGGGACCAAAAACATTCAGTACTTC
j_call: TRBJ2-1; d_call: TRBD2; v_call: TRBV11-3; clone_size: -; cdr3_aa: CASSLEGLRGAYYNEQFF; cdr3_nt: TGTGCCAGCAGCTTAGAAGGTTTGCGGGGGGCTTACTACAATGAGCAGTTCTTC
j_call: TRBJ1-2; d_call: TRBD1; v_call: TRBV10-3; clone_size: few; cdr3_aa: CAISVEDRNYGYTF; cdr3_nt: TGTGCCATCAGTGTCGAGGACAGGAACTATGGCTACACCTTC
j_call: TRBJ1-6; d_call: -; v_call: TRBV18; clone_size: -; cdr3_aa: CASSPTNNSPLHF; cdr3_nt: TGTGCCAGCTCACCGACGAATAATTCACCCCTCCACTTT
j_call: TRBJ2-2; d_call: -; v_call: TRBV30; clone_size: once; cdr3_aa: CAWKIPGLQNTGELFF; cdr3_nt: TGTGCCTGGAAGATCCCGGGACTCCAAAACACCGGGGAGCTGTTTTTT
j_call: TRBJ2-5; d_call: -; v_call: TRBV4-2; clone_size: few; cdr3_aa: CASSQAMDYQETQYF; cdr3_nt: TGTGCCAGCAGCCAAGCCATGGATTACCAAGAGACCCAGTACTTC
j_call: TRBJ1-4; d_call: -; v_call: TRBV6-5; clone_size: -; cdr3_aa: CASSFLGLKEKLFF; cdr3_nt: TGTGCCAGCAGTTTCCTGGGACTAAAAGAAAAACTGTTTTTT
j_call: TRBJ1-2; d_call: -; v_call: TRBV6-2/TRBV6-3; clone_size: -; cdr3_aa: CASSYGLYGYTF; cdr3_nt: TGTGCCAGCAGTTACGGTCTGTATGGCTACACCTTC
j_call: TRBJ1-2; d_call: -; v_call: TRBV7-2; clone_size: -; cdr3_aa: CASSGLGWGYTF; cdr3_nt: TGTGCCAGCAGCGGCCTGGGATGGGGCTACACCTTC
j_call: TRBJ1-2; d_call: -; v_call: TRBV19; clone_size: -; cdr3_aa: CASSNVGGPTRYGYTF; cdr3_nt: TGTGCCAGTAGTAATGTCGGGGGGCCCACACGCTATGGCTACACCTTC
j_call: TRBJ1-2; d_call: -; v_call: TRBV5-6; clone_size: -; cdr3_aa: CASCVGQANYGYTF; cdr3_nt: TGTGCCAGTTGTGTAGGGCAAGCTAACTATGGCTACACCTTC
j_call: TRBJ2-7; d_call: TRBD2; v_call: TRBV10-1; clone_size: -; cdr3_aa: CASSLSSGGDEQYF; cdr3_nt: TGCGCCAGCAGTTTGTCTAGCGGGGGCGACGAGCAGTACTTC
j_call: TRBJ1-2; d_call: -; v_call: TRBV19; clone_size: -; cdr3_aa: CASSIGVGHSNGYTF; cdr3_nt: TGTGCCAGTAGTATAGGAGTGGGGCACAGTAATGGCTACACCTTC
j_call: TRBJ1-1; d_call: TRBD1; v_call: TRBV6-6; clone_size: -; cdr3_aa: CASSYTTGVESTEAFF; cdr3_nt: TGTGCCAGCAGTTACACCACAGGGGTAGAAAGCACTGAAGCTTTCTTT
j_call: TRBJ1-3; d_call: -; v_call: TRBV5-1; clone_size: -; cdr3_aa: CASSIRRQVLSGNTIYF; cdr3_nt: TGCGCCAGCAGCATAAGGAGACAGGTCCTCTCTGGAAACACCATATATTTT
j_call: TRBJ2-5; d_call: TRBD2; v_call: TRBV19; clone_size: -; cdr3_aa: CASSPGTSGGGETQYF; cdr3_nt: TGTGCCAGTAGTCCAGGGACTAGCGGGGGCGGAGAGACCCAGTACTTC
j_call: TRBJ1-4; d_call: -; v_call: TRBV5-1; clone_size: -; cdr3_aa: CASSQGSLEEKLFF; cdr3_nt: TGCGCCAGCAGTCAGGGGTCCCTGGAGGAAAAACTGTTTTTT
j_call: TRBJ2-2; d_call: -; v_call: TRBV4-3; clone_size: -; cdr3_aa: CASSQVPGANTGELFF; cdr3_nt: TGCGCCAGCAGCCAAGTTCCTGGCGCGAACACCGGGGAGCTGTTTTTT
j_call: TRBJ1-4; d_call: -; v_call: TRBV19; clone_size: -; cdr3_aa: CASSMSGRGEKLFF; cdr3_nt: TGTGCCAGTAGTATGTCAGGGCGGGGTGAAAAACTGTTTTTT
j_call: TRBJ2-7; d_call: -; v_call: TRBV7-8; clone_size: -; cdr3_aa: CASSPLEVTRSYEQYF; cdr3_nt: TGTGCCAGCAGCCCCTTAGAGGTTACACGCTCCTACGAGCAGTACTTC
j_call: TRBJ1-6; d_call: -; v_call: TRBV7-3; clone_size: -; cdr3_aa: CASSLTGGSNSPLHF; cdr3_nt: TGTGCCAGCAGCTTAACTGGGGGGAGTAATTCACCCCTCCACTTT
j_call: TRBJ2-7; d_call: TRBD1; v_call: TRBV5-1; clone_size: -; cdr3_aa: CASSYGTGYEQYF; cdr3_nt: TGCGCCAGCAGCTACGGGACAGGGTACGAGCAGTACTTC
j_call: TRBJ1-1; d_call: -; v_call: TRBV7-2; clone_size: few; cdr3_aa: CASSPPRVNTEAFF; cdr3_nt: TGTGCCAGCAGCCCCCCTAGGGTTAACACTGAAGCTTTCTTT
j_call: TRBJ2-5; d_call: -; v_call: TRBV5-1; clone_size: -; cdr3_aa: CASSLEGSETQYF; cdr3_nt: TGCGCCAGCAGCTTGGAGGGATCCGAGACCCAGTACTTC
j_call: TRBJ1-1; d_call: -; v_call: TRBV2; clone_size: -; cdr3_aa: CASSEIMNTEAFF; cdr3_nt: TGTGCCAGCAGTGAGATTATGAACACTGAAGCTTTCTTT
j_call: TRBJ1-2; d_call: -; v_call: TRBV5-5; clone_size: -; cdr3_aa: CASSLGGISNYGYTF; cdr3_nt: TGTGCCAGCAGCTTGGGCGGCATTTCTAACTATGGCTACACCTTC
j_call: TRBJ2-7; d_call: -; v_call: TRBV2; clone_size: -; cdr3_aa: CASSEARWDEQYF; cdr3_nt: TGTGCCAGCAGTGAAGCGCGCTGGGACGAGCAGTACTTC
j_call: TRBJ2-4; d_call: TRBD1; v_call: TRBV6-5; clone_size: -; cdr3_aa: CASRTGTTKNIQYF; cdr3_nt: TGTGCCAGCCGGACAGGGACGACCAAAAACATTCAGTACTTC